This T cell receptor (beta chain) was captured by sequencing in a study of shared clonotypes between healthy human individuals. Under the authors' procedure: ImmunoSEQ output lacked quality scores and full-length reads, limiting matched filtering. TCRdb keeps only in-frame clones here, not all; method: immunoSEQ multiplex PCR. V and J calls and clone size come straight from that table; D and trimming were deduced from the DNA. The sample has around 430,000 clones, around 79% seen once. With 0 bases clipped from V and 9 bases from J, the junction kept 5 bases outside the gene matches. Germline CDR1 is SGHRS and CDR2 is YFSETQ. This CDR3 is built from 16 residues.

Specimen: PBMCs. This TCR derives from a woman in her thirties or forties in good health. Some clones in this sample may be carry-over from other donors' samples. The gene calls are TRBV5-1 and TRBJ2-1; TRBD2 aligns across 14 bases. CDR3 sequence (DNA): TGCGCCAGCAGCTTGGCGGGGACTAGCGGGAGCCGTGAGCAGTTCTTC. It is translated as CASSLAGTSGSREQFF.